This T cell receptor beta chain was found in a study of regulatory T cells in long-lasting Graves disease. Overall study findings and caveats: The study found TRBV28, TRBJ1-2 and TRBJ2-5 favored in persistent disease.

In building TCR beta libraries, iRepertoire HTBI primers were used together with Arm-PCR of CDR3 regions. TCRdb used MiXCR to reprocess the multiplex PCR reads, holding one entry per CDR3 protein. The sample lists around 420,000 distinct CDR3 sequences, roughly 15% seen once, with around 7.6% in the top ten. Germline V gene lookup returns CDR1 MNHEY and CDR2 SMNVEV (reference sequence). Trimming took off 5 bases at V and 9 bases at J, with 11 bases between the two ends. The CDR3 is made up of 12 amino acids. In its sample, this clonotype was seen many times. Its specificity is unknown. Time point defined: newly diagnosed GD, antithyroid drugs for less than 3 months. TCR sequences were obtained from RNA taken from PBMCs. The data also belong to a second study, concerning T cells in Graves' hyperthyroidism and ophthalmopathy. From that second work: Most clonotypes expanded in thyroid above 0.001 were likewise present in blood.

The TCR sequence derives from a woman between 40 and 50 years old with Graves disease. This chain connects TRBV27 to TRBJ2-1; D is unclear. The sample here was peripheral blood mononuclear cells (PBMCs), taken at new diagnosis, from a patient treated with antithyroid drugs. The CDR3 region has the DNA TGTGCCAGCAGTCCGCAGAGCAGTGAGCAGTTCTTC. Translating it yields CASSPQSSEQFF.